This is a list of T cell receptor beta chains from one sample in a study of prognosis after radiotherapy for stage I lung cancer. Each CDR3 protein is one row after TCRdb ran MiXCR on the multiplex PCR reads. The sample contains more than 15,000 distinct CDR3 sequences, approximately 17% of which appear only once. The material sequenced was PBMCs, taken before or after stereotactic body radiation therapy (not recorded which). The receptors were sampled from a donor at least 50 years old with non-small cell lung cancer. Each CDR3 is given with its conserved first and last residue. Each record gives: D gene, J gene, V gene, clone size, CDR3 protein, CDR3 DNA. The D gene is left open where the match is weak. The listing skips clone size in some rows; elsewhere it reads once, few, many or a size class.

d_call: TRBD2
j_call: TRBJ2-2
v_call: TRBV11-3
clone_size: many
cdr3_aa: CASSLRAGVGTGELFF
cdr3_nt: TGTGCCAGCAGCTTGCGAGCGGGAGTGGGAACCGGGGAGCTGTTTTTT

d_call: -
j_call: TRBJ2-2
v_call: TRBV4-2
clone_size: many
cdr3_aa: CASSQDLGSGSGELFF
cdr3_nt: TGTGCCAGCAGCCAAGATCTTGGTTCGGGTTCCGGGGAGCTGTTTTTT

d_call: -
j_call: TRBJ2-3
v_call: TRBV29-1
clone_size: many
cdr3_aa: CSVEGLNRQRTDTQYF
cdr3_nt: TGCAGCGTTGAGGGGCTAAATAGACAGCGCACAGATACGCAGTATTTT

d_call: -
j_call: TRBJ1-1
v_call: TRBV6-1
clone_size: -
cdr3_aa: CASSQGDGEAFF
cdr3_nt: TGTGCCAGCAGTCAAGGGGACGGCGAAGCTTTCTTT

d_call: -
j_call: TRBJ1-6
v_call: TRBV20-1
clone_size: many
cdr3_aa: CSAKKSGNNSPLHF
cdr3_nt: TGCAGTGCGAAGAAGTCCGGAAATAATTCACCCCTCCACTTT

d_call: TRBD1
j_call: TRBJ2-5
v_call: TRBV29-1
clone_size: many
cdr3_aa: CSAFRTGVGETQYF
cdr3_nt: TGCAGCGCCTTCCGGACAGGGGTGGGAGAGACCCAGTACTTC

d_call: -
j_call: TRBJ2-7
v_call: TRBV11-2
clone_size: many
cdr3_aa: CASSLVAISSYEQYF
cdr3_nt: TGTGCCAGCAGCTTAGTCGCCATCAGCTCCTACGAGCAGTACTTC

d_call: -
j_call: TRBJ2-3
v_call: TRBV18
clone_size: many
cdr3_aa: CASSRTGGRDTQYF
cdr3_nt: TGTGCCAGCTCTAGGACCGGAGGGCGTGATACGCAGTATTTT

d_call: -
j_call: TRBJ2-5
v_call: TRBV5-6
clone_size: few
cdr3_aa: CASSLWYGQETQYF
cdr3_nt: TGTGCCAGCAGCTTGTGGTACGGGCAAGAGACCCAGTACTTC

d_call: -
j_call: TRBJ2-5
v_call: TRBV6-4
clone_size: many
cdr3_aa: CASSAETQYF
cdr3_nt: TGTGCCAGCAGTGCTGAGACCCAGTACTTC

d_call: -
j_call: TRBJ1-3
v_call: TRBV12-3/TRBV12-4
clone_size: -
cdr3_aa: CASSSGTKLSTIYF
cdr3_nt: TGTGCCAGCAGTTCCGGGACCAAACTAAGCACCATATATTTT

d_call: TRBD1
j_call: TRBJ2-3
v_call: TRBV18
clone_size: many
cdr3_aa: CASSRLAGQGTDTQYF
cdr3_nt: TGTGCCAGCTCACGATTAGCGGGACAGGGGACAGATACGCAGTATTTT

d_call: TRBD2
j_call: TRBJ2-1
v_call: TRBV11-3
clone_size: many
cdr3_aa: CASSLDLLAGGTHNEQFF
cdr3_nt: TGTGCCAGCAGCTTAGATCTACTAGCGGGAGGTACCCACAATGAGCAGTTCTTC

d_call: -
j_call: TRBJ2-2
v_call: TRBV4-1
clone_size: many
cdr3_aa: CASSQGGYTGELFF
cdr3_nt: TGCGCCAGCAGCCAAGGTGGCTACACCGGGGAGCTGTTTTTT

d_call: -
j_call: TRBJ2-7
v_call: TRBV12-3/TRBV12-4
clone_size: many
cdr3_aa: CASSLAGAAEQYF
cdr3_nt: TGTGCCAGCAGTTTAGCGGGGGCCGCCGAGCAGTACTTC

d_call: TRBD1
j_call: TRBJ2-1
v_call: TRBV2
clone_size: many
cdr3_aa: CARGTGDRERHNEQFF
cdr3_nt: TGTGCCAGGGGAACAGGAGACAGGGAGAGACACAATGAGCAGTTCTTC

d_call: TRBD1
j_call: TRBJ2-2
v_call: TRBV19
clone_size: many
cdr3_aa: CASRTGTGGFGELFF
cdr3_nt: TGTGCCAGTAGAACCGGGACAGGGGGTTTCGGGGAGCTGTTTTTT

d_call: -
j_call: TRBJ1-5
v_call: TRBV3-1
clone_size: many
cdr3_aa: CASSRDTQSHPQHF
cdr3_nt: TGTGCCAGCAGCAGGGACACCCAATCCCATCCCCAGCATTTT

d_call: -
j_call: TRBJ2-5
v_call: TRBV7-3
clone_size: many
cdr3_aa: CASSLLGQGTLSLAGVRETQYF
cdr3_nt: TGTGCCAGCAGCTTATTGGGACAGGGGACCCTTTCACTAGCGGGAGTGAGAGAGACCCAGTACTTC

d_call: -
j_call: TRBJ2-5
v_call: TRBV5-1
clone_size: many
cdr3_aa: CASSLIGGETQYF
cdr3_nt: TGCGCCAGCAGCCTGATCGGGGGAGAGACCCAGTACTTC

d_call: -
j_call: TRBJ1-1
v_call: TRBV27
clone_size: many
cdr3_aa: CASSSAGKGNTEAFF
cdr3_nt: TGTGCCAGCAGTTCAGCAGGGAAGGGGAACACTGAAGCTTTCTTT

d_call: -
j_call: TRBJ1-3
v_call: TRBV7-9
clone_size: many
cdr3_aa: CASSPQSSGNTIYF
cdr3_nt: TGTGCCAGCAGCCCACAAAGCTCTGGAAACACCATATATTTT

d_call: TRBD2
j_call: TRBJ2-5
v_call: TRBV5-4
clone_size: many
cdr3_aa: CASSSAGGGETQYF
cdr3_nt: TGTGCCAGCAGCTCAGCGGGGGGTGGAGAGACCCAGTACTTC

d_call: -
j_call: TRBJ2-1
v_call: TRBV27
clone_size: many
cdr3_aa: CASSFDYSDEQFF
cdr3_nt: TGTGCCAGCAGTTTCGACTACTCCGATGAGCAGTTCTTC

d_call: TRBD1
j_call: TRBJ1-5
v_call: TRBV5-6
clone_size: many
cdr3_aa: CASSLGGQFNQPQHF
cdr3_nt: TGTGCCAGCAGCTTGGGGGGACAGTTCAATCAGCCCCAGCATTTT

d_call: TRBD2
j_call: TRBJ2-3
v_call: TRBV27
clone_size: -
cdr3_aa: CASSWRGLATDTQYF
cdr3_nt: TGTGCCAGCAGTTGGCGGGGACTAGCTACAGATACGCAGTATTTT

d_call: -
j_call: TRBJ2-2
v_call: TRBV7-9
clone_size: many
cdr3_aa: CASQRTGGTGELFF
cdr3_nt: TGTGCCAGCCAGCGAACGGGCGGAACCGGGGAGCTGTTTTTT

d_call: TRBD1
j_call: TRBJ2-4
v_call: TRBV27
clone_size: many
cdr3_aa: CASPRQGGVQYF
cdr3_nt: TGTGCCAGCCCTCGACAGGGCGGCGTTCAGTACTTC

d_call: -
j_call: TRBJ1-1
v_call: TRBV28
clone_size: many
cdr3_aa: CASRKGLQNTEAFF
cdr3_nt: TGTGCCAGCAGGAAGGGTCTTCAGAACACTGAAGCTTTCTTT

d_call: -
j_call: TRBJ2-3
v_call: TRBV9
clone_size: many
cdr3_aa: CASSDRQSTDTQYF
cdr3_nt: TGTGCCAGCAGCGATCGACAGAGCACAGATACGCAGTATTTT

d_call: -
j_call: TRBJ1-2
v_call: TRBV4-1
clone_size: many
cdr3_aa: CASSQEPNYGYTF
cdr3_nt: TGCGCCAGCAGCCAAGAACCCAACTATGGCTACACCTTC

d_call: -
j_call: TRBJ1-5
v_call: TRBV6-5
clone_size: many
cdr3_aa: CASSYSGGNQPQHF
cdr3_nt: TGTGCCAGCAGTTACTCAGGGGGCAATCAGCCCCAGCATTTT

d_call: -
j_call: TRBJ1-2
v_call: TRBV28
clone_size: -
cdr3_aa: CASSLRFRQTYGYTF
cdr3_nt: TGTGCCAGCAGTTTGAGATTTCGACAGACCTATGGCTACACCTTC

d_call: TRBD2
j_call: TRBJ2-1
v_call: TRBV6-2/TRBV6-3
clone_size: medium-sized
cdr3_aa: CASSPTGTSGLYEQFF
cdr3_nt: TGTGCCAGCAGTCCGACCGGGACTAGCGGCCTTTATGAGCAGTTCTTC

d_call: -
j_call: TRBJ1-2
v_call: TRBV13
clone_size: many
cdr3_aa: CASSIDRNYGYTF
cdr3_nt: TGTGCCAGCAGCATCGACAGGAACTATGGCTACACCTTC

d_call: TRBD1
j_call: TRBJ2-5
v_call: TRBV6-1
clone_size: many
cdr3_aa: CASSPLRTGERETQYF
cdr3_nt: TGTGCCAGCAGTCCTCTCCGGACAGGGGAGCGAGAGACCCAGTACTTC

d_call: -
j_call: TRBJ1-2
v_call: TRBV7-3
clone_size: many
cdr3_aa: CASSPSAGRAGYTF
cdr3_nt: TGTGCCAGCAGCCCTAGCGCAGGGAGGGCTGGCTACACCTTC

d_call: -
j_call: TRBJ2-7
v_call: TRBV7-9
clone_size: many
cdr3_aa: CASSLKYEQYF
cdr3_nt: TGTGCCAGCAGCCTAAAGTACGAGCAGTACTTC

d_call: -
j_call: TRBJ2-5
v_call: TRBV7-9
clone_size: many
cdr3_aa: CASSLTYGVLQETQYF
cdr3_nt: TGTGCCAGCAGCTTAACGTACGGGGTCCTCCAAGAGACCCAGTACTTC

d_call: -
j_call: TRBJ1-5
v_call: TRBV19
clone_size: many
cdr3_aa: CASSGRESNQPQHF
cdr3_nt: TGTGCCAGTAGTGGCAGGGAGAGCAATCAGCCCCAGCATTTT

d_call: -
j_call: TRBJ1-2
v_call: TRBV3-1
clone_size: medium-sized
cdr3_aa: CASSPRGYNYGYTF
cdr3_nt: TGTGCCAGCAGCCCCAGGGGTTATAACTATGGCTACACCTTC

d_call: TRBD2
j_call: TRBJ2-1
v_call: TRBV2
clone_size: many
cdr3_aa: CASKVAGVTYNEQFF
cdr3_nt: TGTGCCAGCAAAGTAGCGGGAGTCACCTACAATGAGCAGTTCTTC

d_call: -
j_call: TRBJ2-1
v_call: TRBV28
clone_size: many
cdr3_aa: CASSLGGAQFDEQFF
cdr3_nt: TGTGCCAGCAGTTTAGGGGGGGCCCAATTCGATGAGCAGTTCTTC

d_call: -
j_call: TRBJ1-2
v_call: TRBV9
clone_size: many
cdr3_aa: CASSVEKMTEPYGYTF
cdr3_nt: TGTGCCAGCAGCGTAGAGAAAATGACGGAACCCTATGGCTACACCTTC

d_call: TRBD2
j_call: TRBJ2-7
v_call: TRBV7-8
clone_size: many
cdr3_aa: CASSLAGGPYEQYF
cdr3_nt: TGTGCCAGCAGTCTAGCGGGAGGCCCCTACGAGCAGTACTTC